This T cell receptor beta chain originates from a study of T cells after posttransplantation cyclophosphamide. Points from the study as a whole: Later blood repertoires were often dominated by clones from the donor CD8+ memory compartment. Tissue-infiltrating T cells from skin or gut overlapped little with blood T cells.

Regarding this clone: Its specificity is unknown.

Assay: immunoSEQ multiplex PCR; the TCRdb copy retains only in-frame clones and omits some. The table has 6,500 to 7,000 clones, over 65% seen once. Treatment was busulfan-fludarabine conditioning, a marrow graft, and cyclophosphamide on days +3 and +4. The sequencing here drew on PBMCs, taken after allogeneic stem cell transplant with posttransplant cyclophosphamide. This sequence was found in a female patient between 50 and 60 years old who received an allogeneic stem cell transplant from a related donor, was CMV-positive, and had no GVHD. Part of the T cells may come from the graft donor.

The CDR3 here is CASSPLSRRGANTEAFF. CDR3 nucleotide sequence: TGTGCCAGCTCACCCCTCAGTCGTCGGGGGGCGAACACTGAAGCTTTCTTT. V gene TRBV18 combines with J gene TRBJ1-1, with TRBD1 as a possible D gene (6 bases). The CDR3 length is 17 residues. The V gene lost 3 bases and the J gene lost 1 base, with 18 bases spanning the gap. Germline lookup yields CDR1 KGHSH and CDR2 LQKENI. Full variable domain (remainder filled in from reference TRBV18 and TRBJ1-1): NAGVMQNPRHLVRRRGQEARLRCSPMKGHSHVYWYRQLPEEGLKFMVYLQKENIIDESGMPKERFSAEFPKEGPSILRIQQVVRGDSAAYFCASSPLSRRGANTEAFFGQGTRLTVV.